What follows is one T cell receptor beta chain and its context. Its specificity is unknown. The data belong to a study of CD8 T cell repertoires and HIV-1 epitope variants. Germline CDR1 is SGHAT and CDR2 is FQNNGV. V shed 4 bases and J shed 2 bases, with 1 base lying between them. The CDR3 is made up of 11 amino acids. The method was immunoSEQ multiplex PCR; TCRdb's version includes in-frame clones alone and lacks a portion of them. The sample has about 6,300 clones, just over 65% seen once; the top ten hold around 43%. The sequence came from a male donor with HIV. Sequences were obtained from cultured CD8+ T cells derived from PBMCs. The chain recombines TRBV11-2 with TRBJ2-3; the D is unclear. The CDR3 DNA reads as TGTGCCAGCAGCTACACAGATACGCAGTATTTT. Translated: CASSYTDTQYF.